These 7 T cell receptor beta chains share one sample of origin, sequenced in a study of T-cell reconstitution after alpha-beta-depleted transplantation in children (dated by TCRdb to the mid-2010s). The sample's treatment or condition label is to be understood as: allogeneic hematopoietic cell transplantation with graft depleted of TCRalphabeta T cells and CD19 B cells. Library preparation was by PCR. For sequencing, an Illumina HiSeq 2500 was employed. Molecular barcoding was employed in the preparation of TCR libraries, with unique molecular identifiers being used to normalize TCRbeta repertoire quantification. TCRdb itself trimmed the public reads at Q25 with fastp, ran MiXCR and retained productive beta chains. Every distinct CDR3 protein forms one entry, paired with its most common genes and DNA. Across this sample there are more than 500,000 distinct CDR3 sequences, with roughly 10% seen only once. The ten largest clones take up around 13% of the sample.

The sequences come from PBMCs, mostly from graft donor cells, collected 180 days after TCRalphabeta/CD19-depleted stem cell transplant. These receptors all come from a female patient under 10 years old who had a stem cell transplant for aplastic anemia, so the T cells may come from the graft donor.

The chain is built from TRBV6-1 and TRBJ2-1, with 10 bases aligning to TRBD2. Trimming removed 5 bases from V and 5 bases from J; junction bases left unmatched: 9. The length of the CDR3 is 16 residues. Germline-derived CDR1 and CDR2 are MNHNS and SASEGT. In nucleotides, the CDR3 is TGTGCCAGCAGTCGAGCGGGAGGGCCGAGAAACAATGAGCAGTTCTTC. Protein product: CASSRAGGPRNNEQFF.

This chain connects TRBV4-2 to TRBJ2-3; 7 nucleotides agree with TRBD2. V shed 1 base, J shed 4 bases, and the junction held 5 bases outside the gene matches. Germline CDR1 is LGHNA and CDR2 is YNFKEQ. This CDR3 has 15 amino acids. The CDR3 sequence is CASSQGAGSADTQYF. The CDR3 DNA sequence: TGTGCCAGCAGCCAAGGAGCGGGAAGCGCAGATACGCAGTATTTT.

There are a few counts of this clonotype. This chain joins TRBV20-1 and TRBJ2-7; 9 bases map to TRBD2. V was pared by 5 bases and J by 1 base, with 6 bases of the junction left unmatched. The V gene's germline CDR1 is DFQATT and CDR2 SNEGSKA (reference sequence). The CDR3 has 14 residues. The CDR3 DNA reads TGCAGTGCTCCTTCTAGCGGGGCGTCCTACGAGCAGTACTTC. As protein: CSAPSSGASYEQYF.

The chain has TRBV25-1 and TRBJ2-5; a weak D match, TRBD2 (5 bases). The CDR3 spans 15 residues. The V end was cut by 3 bases, the J end by 1 base, with 12 bases between. CDR1 is MGHDK and CDR2 is SYGVNS in the germline V gene. The CDR3, as DNA: TGTGCCAGCAGTGATTTTGTCGGAGGCCAAGAGACCCAGTACTTC. The encoded protein is CASSDFVGGQETQYF.

There are many counts of this clonotype. This chain uses TRBV7-2 with TRBJ1-1; D call uncertain. V lost 5 bases to trimming and J lost 0 bases, with 13 bases between them. Germline-derived CDR1 and CDR2 are SGHTA and FQGNSA. CDR3 length: 15 residues. In DNA form, the CDR3 reads TGTGCCAGCAGCCCCTCAAGGCCTTTGAACACTGAAGCTTTCTTT. It translates to CASSPSRPLNTEAFF.

This clonotype occurred many times. The rearrangement joins TRBV3-1 to TRBJ2-7; 11 positions agree with TRBD2. The germline V gene has CDR1 LGHDT and CDR2 YNNKEL (reference sequence). Unmatched junction bases numbered 7, after V lost 3 bases and J lost 3 bases. The CDR3 spans 16 residues. CDR3 sequence: CASSHRTSGSYYEQYF. CDR3 DNA sequence: TGTGCCAGCAGCCACCGGACTAGCGGGTCATACTACGAGCAGTACTTC.

This clonotype was picked up a small number of times. The CDR3 region has the DNA TGTGCCAGCAGCTCACAGGGCGGAGACACCGGGGAGCTGTTTTTT. Protein product: CASSSQGGDTGELFF. The genes are TRBV7-9 and TRBJ2-2; D may be TRBD1 (6 bases). The CDR3 totals 15 residues. V was trimmed by 4 bases and J by 3 bases, leaving 12 bases between them. The germline V gene has CDR1 SEHNR and CDR2 FQNEAQ (reference sequence). The full variable domain, completed using reference TRBV7-9 and TRBJ2-2, is DTGVSQNPRHKITKRGQNVTFRCDPISEHNRLYWYRQTLGQGPEFLTYFQNEAQLEKSRLLSDRFSAERPKGSFSTLEIQRTEQGDSAMYLCASSSQGGDTGELFFGEGSRLTVL.